Below, 26 T cell receptor beta chains from the same sample are listed, as sequenced in a study of blood T cell repertoires in COVID-19. Sequenced by immunoSEQ multiplex PCR; TCRdb stores in-frame clones only, minus some. The sample carries fewer than 350,000 clones, 90% recorded once. The sample was peripheral blood. Receptors originate from a woman aged 25 to 39 with COVID-19, enrolled during active disease.

The genes are TRBV7-9 and TRBJ2-2, with 9 bases fitting TRBD1. The CDR3 contains 18 residues. Germline CDR1 SEHNR, CDR2 FQNEAQ (reference sequence). V lost 5 bases, J lost 0 bases, and 10 bases stayed unmatched. CDR3 residues: CASSIGQGTTANTGELFF. DNA of the CDR3: TGTGCCAGCAGCATCGGACAGGGGACAACTGCGAACACCGGGGAGCTGTTTTTT. The whole variable domain, filled in from reference TRBV7-9 and TRBJ2-2, reads DTGVSQNPRHKITKRGQNVTFRCDPISEHNRLYWYRQTLGQGPEFLTYFQNEAQLEKSRLLSDRFSAERPKGSFSTLEIQRTEQGDSAMYLCASSIGQGTTANTGELFFGEGSRLTVL.

The rearrangement links TRBV7-2 to TRBJ2-1; D perhaps matches TRBD2 (5 bases). The CDR3 covers 14 residues. Trimming pared 5 bases from V and 9 bases from J, leaving 17 bases between. Germline V CDR1 and CDR2: SGHTA, FQGNSA. Written as DNA, the CDR3 is TGTGCCAGCAGCCCTGGACTCACCCCGAGTGAGCAGTTCTTC. Its translation: CASSPGLTPSEQFF.

In nucleotides, the CDR3 is TGTGCCAGCAGCTTAGCGAGGGATTTCAGAGGGGATACGCAGTATTTT. This translates into CASSLARDFRGDTQYF. The gene calls are TRBV7-9 and TRBJ2-3, with D tentatively TRBD2 (5 bases). Germline CDR1 reads SEHNR; CDR2 reads FQNEAQ (reference sequence). The CDR3 is 16 residues long. V shed 0 bases and J shed 6 bases, with 16 bases lying between them.

The chain employs TRBV6-5 and TRBJ2-7, with D possibly matching TRBD1 (5 bases). V lost 2 bases and J 6 bases, leaving 14 bases between the germline ends. The CDR3 is 14 residues long. Germline V gene sequence: CDR1 MNHEY, CDR2 SVGAGI. CDR3 DNA: TGTGCCAGCAGTTACGGGGCTACCTACGGCGAGCAGTACTTC. It translates to CASSYGATYGEQYF.

The chain employs TRBV7-2 and TRBJ2-7; perhaps TRBD1 as D (5 bases). CDR1 and CDR2 (germline): SGHTA, FQGNSA. This CDR3 has 14 amino acids. Trimming pared 1 base from V and 3 bases from J, leaving 10 bases between. CDR3 sequence: CASSLEGLNYEQYF. CDR3 DNA: TGTGCCAGCAGCTTAGAGGGGTTAAACTACGAGCAGTACTTC.

A single count supports this clone. The chain combines TRBV27 with TRBJ2-1; 7 bases fit TRBD2. CDR3 length equals 14 residues. Losses at the gene ends were 5 bases for V and 2 bases for J; bases not matched to a gene: 3. In germline, CDR1 is MNHEY, CDR2 SMNVEV (reference sequence). This chain's CDR3 is CASSPGGTYNEQFF. The CDR3, as DNA: TGTGCCAGCAGTCCCGGGGGGACCTACAATGAGCAGTTCTTC.

The chain carries TRBV30 and TRBJ2-1; 8 bases map to TRBD1. Germline-derived CDR1 and CDR2 are GTSNPN and SVGIG (reference sequence). CDR3 length: 14 amino acids. V lost 3 bases, J lost 2 bases, and 3 bases stayed unmatched. CDR3: CAWSRDRTYNEQFF. DNA of the CDR3: TGTGCCTGGAGCCGGGACAGGACCTACAATGAGCAGTTCTTC.

The chain combines TRBV6-2 or TRBV6-3 with TRBJ1-1; no clear D gene. V gave up 4 bases and J gave up 0 bases, with 9 bases separating them. Germline V CDR1 and CDR2: MNHEY, SVGEGT. This CDR3 contains 14 residues. The CDR3: CASSSPRMNTEAFF. The CDR3 DNA sequence: TGTGCCAGCAGTTCCCCGAGGATGAACACTGAAGCTTTCTTT.

This clone has just a few counts. The chain is built from TRBV29-1 and TRBJ2-1, with 9 nucleotides matching TRBD2. This CDR3 contains 10 residues. Germline CDR1 SQVTM, CDR2 ANQGSEA. V shed 6 bases and J 11 bases; nucleotides not matched to a gene: 2. CDR3 in amino acids: CSVGTSQQFF. The DNA for the CDR3 is TGCAGCGTAGGGACTAGCCAGCAGTTCTTC.

This chain joins TRBV28 and TRBJ2-2; 9 bases agree with TRBD1. The J segment lost 3 bases and the V segment lost 10 bases, leaving 3 bases of the junction unmatched. There are 13 residues in the CDR3. The germline V gene encodes CDR1 MDHEN and CDR2 SYDVKM. CDR3 region: CATRTGDTGELFF. CDR3 nucleotide sequence: TGTGCCACCCGGACAGGGGACACCGGGGAGCTGTTTTTT. Complete variable domain (other parts from reference TRBV28 and TRBJ2-2): DVKVTQSSRYLVKRTGEKVFLECVQDMDHENMFWYRQDPGLGLRLIYFSYDVKMKEKGDIPEGYSVSREKKERFSLILESASTNQTSMYLCATRTGDTGELFFGEGSRLTVL.

The chain links TRBV29-1 to TRBJ1-5, with D unresolved. Trimming removed 6 bases from V and 2 bases from J, with 14 bases in between. The CDR3 contains 14 residues. CDR1 is SQVTM, CDR2 ANQGSEA, per germline. CDR3: CSVGEPPGNQPQHF. The DNA of the CDR3 is TGCAGCGTGGGAGAGCCCCCAGGCAATCAGCCCCAGCATTTT. The full variable domain, with the rest looked up from reference TRBV29-1 and TRBJ1-5, is SAVISQKPSRDICQRGTSLTIQCQVDSQVTMMFWYRQQPGQSLTLIATANQGSEATYESGFVIDKFPISRPNLTFSTLTVSNMSPEDSSIYLCSVGEPPGNQPQHFGDGTRLSIL.

The gene calls are TRBV28 and TRBJ2-7; no clear D gene. Germline CDR1 reads MDHEN; CDR2 reads SYDVKM. The CDR3 has 12 residues. The V end lost 5 bases, the J end lost 3 bases, and 8 bases lay between the germline ends. This CDR3 is CASSPRFYEQYF. CDR3 in DNA: TGTGCCAGCAGTCCCAGATTCTACGAGCAGTACTTC. Full variable domain (rest looked up from reference TRBV28 and TRBJ2-7): DVKVTQSSRYLVKRTGEKVFLECVQDMDHENMFWYRQDPGLGLRLIYFSYDVKMKEKGDIPEGYSVSREKKERFSLILESASTNQTSMYLCASSPRFYEQYFGPGTRLTVT.

This clone was detected only once. This sequence joins TRBV30 and TRBJ1-6; 9 bases agree with TRBD1. This CDR3 has 19 residues. CDR1 is GTSNPN and CDR2 is SVGIG in the germline V gene (reference sequence). The junction had 12 bases not matched to a gene; V was cut back by 3 bases and J by 0 bases. The CDR3 bases are TGTGCCTGGAGGAACAGGGGGCTTCGATTGAGCTCCTATAATTCACCCCTCCACTTT. Its translation is CAWRNRGLRLSSYNSPLHF. Filled out from reference TRBV30 and TRBJ1-6, the complete variable domain reads SQTIHQWPATLVQPVGSPLSLECTVEGTSNPNLYWYRQAAGRGLQLLFYSVGIGQISSEVPQNLSASRPQDRQFILSSKKLLLSDSGFYLCAWRNRGLRLSSYNSPLHFGNGTRLTVT.

This clone was seen a handful of times. This rearrangement joins TRBV6-6 to TRBJ2-3; tentative D call: TRBD2 (5 bases). There are 14 residues in the CDR3. V shed 2 bases and J shed 4 bases, with 10 bases lying between them. The germline CDR1 and CDR2 sequences are MNHNY and SVGAGI (reference sequence). The CDR3 is CASSYGSESDTQYF. The CDR3 nucleotides read TGTGCCAGCAGTTACGGGAGCGAGTCAGATACGCAGTATTTT.

CDR3 DNA sequence: TGTGCCAGTCACGCCGGGACTAGCGGGAGGTTCGAGCAGTACTTC. It codes for CASHAGTSGRFEQYF. The rearrangement joins TRBV25-1 to TRBJ2-7; 15 positions agree with TRBD2. In germline, CDR1 is MGHDK, CDR2 SYGVNS. V lost 9 bases to trimming and J lost 6 bases; unmatched junction nucleotides: 9. The CDR3 covers 15 residues.

The chain carries TRBV29-1 and TRBJ2-2; 14 positions match TRBD2. This CDR3 contains 14 residues. Germline values: CDR1 SQVTM, CDR2 ANQGSEA. With V trimmed by 7 bases and J by 7 bases, 5 bases remained unmatched. CDR3 in amino acids: CSGGTSGSLGELFF. The CDR3 DNA reads as TGCAGCGGGGGGACTAGCGGGAGCCTCGGGGAGCTGTTTTTT.

The rearrangement links TRBV10-3 to TRBJ2-1; D is perhaps TRBD2 (7 bases). The germline V gene encodes CDR1 ENHRY and CDR2 SYGVKD. Trimming took off 4 bases at V and 2 bases at J, with 9 bases between the two ends. The CDR3 totals 14 residues. Here the CDR3 reads CAISGGGPYNEQFF. CDR3 sequence (DNA): TGTGCCATCAGTGGGGGGGGCCCCTACAATGAGCAGTTCTTC.

This clone was counted only a few times. The chain couples TRBV19 to TRBJ1-4, with D perhaps matching TRBD1 (6 bases). Trimming removed 5 bases at V and 5 bases at J, with 15 bases between. The CDR3 is made up of 15 amino acids. Germline-derived CDR1 and CDR2 are LNHDA and SQIVND (reference sequence). The CDR3 here is CASSPRQAGNEKLFF. The CDR3 nucleotides are TGTGCCAGTAGTCCGCGACAGGCCGGAAATGAAAAACTGTTTTTT.

CDR3 bases: TGTGCCAGCAGCTTAACTCTGGGGACAGGCCAAGAGACCCAGTACTTC. Encoded protein: CASSLTLGTGQETQYF. The chain employs TRBV11-3 and TRBJ2-5, with 8 bases matching TRBD1. J gave up 1 base and V 2 bases, and 6 bases lay outside the gene matches. This CDR3 has 16 amino acids. CDR1 SGHNT and CDR2 YENEEA come from the germline V gene.

The chain combines TRBV11-3 with TRBJ2-5; a weak D match, TRBD2 (6 bases). Trimming removed 4 bases at V and 2 bases at J, with 14 bases between. Germline V lookup: CDR1 SGHNT, CDR2 YENEEA. This CDR3 is 15 amino acids long. The CDR3 here is CASSSSGVDQETQYF. DNA of the CDR3: TGTGCCAGCAGCTCCTCGGGGGTTGATCAAGAGACCCAGTACTTC.

The chain joins TRBV28 to TRBJ1-2; a weak D match, TRBD1 (5 bases). V lost 2 bases and J 4 bases, leaving 11 bases between the germline ends. Germline CDR1 and CDR2: MDHEN and SYDVKM. The CDR3 covers 14 residues. CDR3 amino acids: CASSLVGLPYGYTF. The CDR3 DNA reads as TGTGCCAGCAGTTTAGTGGGACTACCCTATGGCTACACCTTC.

This clone was counted once. The chain uses TRBV29-1 and TRBJ2-3, with TRBD2 matching 7 bases. Germline CDR1 reads SQVTM; CDR2 reads ANQGSEA. This CDR3 is 15 amino acids long. Unmatched junction bases numbered 11, after V lost 6 bases and J lost 2 bases. CDR3 residues: CSVGGLRTDTDTQYF. The CDR3 DNA sequence: TGCAGCGTCGGGGGGTTGAGAACTGACACAGATACGCAGTATTTT.

V and J are TRBV28 and TRBJ2-3; tentative D call: TRBD2 (5 bases). CDR1 and CDR2 (germline): MDHEN, SYDVKM. The length of the CDR3 is 12 residues. Trimming removed 8 bases at V and 3 bases at J, with 9 bases between. Here the CDR3 DNA reads TGTGCCAGCGGGAGTCGGACAGATACGCAGTATTTT. It yields the protein CASGSRTDTQYF.

This chain joins TRBV3-1 (or the pseudogene TRBV3-2) and TRBJ2-3; D gene ambiguous. From germline, CDR1 is LGHDT and CDR2 YNNKEL (reference sequence). The CDR3 runs 16 residues. V lost 1 base, J lost 1 base, and 12 bases lay in between. The CDR3 DNA sequence: TGTGCCAGCAGCCAAGGTCCCCTCTTAGGCACAGATACGCAGTATTTT. It specifies CASSQGPLLGTDTQYF.

Written as DNA, the CDR3 is TGTGCCAGCAGTTTGAGACTAGCGGGAGTAAGCGAGCAGTACTTC. Protein sequence: CASSLRLAGVSEQYF. The gene calls are TRBV28 and TRBJ2-7; 12 bases are a match to TRBD2. The V gene's germline CDR1 is MDHEN and CDR2 SYDVKM. This CDR3 region has 15 residues. The V and J ends lost 3 bases and 6 bases, in that order; junction bases with no gene match: 6.

The chain joins TRBV7-2 to TRBJ2-3; a weak D match, TRBD1 (5 bases). Germline CDR1 reads SGHTA; CDR2 reads FQGNSA. The V end lost 5 bases, the J end lost 0 bases, and 12 bases lay between the germline ends. This CDR3 region has 15 residues. The CDR3 DNA is TGTGCCAGCAGCCCAGGGTTATCTAGCACAGATACGCAGTATTTT. It encodes CASSPGLSSTDTQYF.